The source of this TCR beta chain is a study of blood T cell repertoires in COVID-19. Study context: Acute-phase and convalescent COVID-19 samples originated in the United States, Italy and Spain. Nucleic acid was either cDNA or gDNA, and it came from T cells, B-cell-depleted T cells, or PBMCs.

Per germline, CDR1 MDHEN and CDR2 SYDVKM. The CDR3 covers 15 residues. Losses at the gene ends were 6 bases for V and 7 bases for J; bases not matched to a gene: 9. As handled by the study authors: By means of reference gene primer amplification, nucleated cell counts were estimated. Profiled with immunoSEQ multiplex PCR; TCRdb holds only in-frame clones, not every one. D and trimming were read from the DNA, whereas the V and J calls and clone size are those reported in that table. This repertoire shows some 140,000 clones, about 85% found once; its top ten account for under 0.8%. Enrolled during active infection, Seattle patients were then followed longitudinally.

This clonotype was obtained from a man aged 60 to 69 with COVID-19, enrolled during active disease. The sequenced material came from peripheral blood. The rearrangement links TRBV28 to TRBJ2-1, with TRBD2 identical over 10 bases. Written as DNA, the CDR3 is TGTGCCAGCAGATTGTCTAGCGGGAGTTGGAATGAGCAGTTCTTC. Protein product: CASRLSSGSWNEQFF.